A selection of T cell receptor beta chains follows, all from one sample in a study of blood T cells in healthy people across ages. MiXCR was run by TCRdb on the 5' RACE reads, yielding one entry per CDR3 protein. The sample shows around 800,000 distinct CDR3 sequences, 20% to 30% of them seen only once. These data were likewise used in another study, on T cells of mothers and their children.

Sequencing was done on a sample of blood. The receptors stem from a boy aged 10-17 years in good health. CDR3s include the opening cysteine and the closing phenylalanine or tryptophan. Fields, in order: V gene, clone size, J gene, D gene, CDR3 protein, CDR3 DNA. A D gene is named only where the DNA matches it firmly. The size entry is marked missing in some rows and otherwise reads once, few, many or a size class.

TRBV20-1	NA	TRBJ2-5	NA	CSAPSAPETQYF	TGCAGTGCCCCCAGCGCCCCAGAGACCCAGTACTTC
TRBV12-3/TRBV12-4	NA	TRBJ1-2	NA	CASSMTGVDGYTF	TGTGCCAGCAGCATGACAGGAGTCGATGGCTACACCTTC
TRBV2	few	TRBJ2-3	TRBD2	CASRGGGNPDTQYF	TGTGCCAGCAGGGGCGGGGGGAATCCAGATACGCAGTATTTT
TRBV2	NA	TRBJ2-4	TRBD1	CASSEGPRGQNIQYF	TGTGCCAGCAGTGAGGGCCCCAGGGGGCAAAACATTCAGTACTTC
TRBV29-1	few	TRBJ2-5	TRBD2	CSVSTSGGALETQYF	TGCAGCGTCTCGACTAGCGGGGGGGCCTTGGAGACCCAGTACTTC
TRBV7-9	NA	TRBJ1-1	NA	CASSIRGAGDTEAFF	TGTGCCAGCAGCATACGGGGGGCGGGGGACACTGAAGCTTTCTTT
TRBV7-9	NA	TRBJ1-2	NA	CASTPDSYGYTF	TGTGCCAGCACCCCGGACTCATATGGCTACACCTTC
TRBV28	NA	TRBJ2-4	NA	CASREKYKNIQYF	TGTGCCAGCAGGGAAAAATACAAAAACATTCAGTACTTC
TRBV12-3/TRBV12-4	NA	TRBJ2-7	NA	CASSLTGLGEQYF	TGTGCCAGCAGTTTAACAGGGTTAGGCGAGCAGTACTTC
TRBV15	few	TRBJ2-7	NA	CATSRETKRYEQYF	TGTGCCACCAGCAGAGAGACGAAGAGGTACGAGCAGTACTTC
TRBV28	few	TRBJ2-7	TRBD1	CANSSGTAPYEQYF	TGTGCCAACAGTTCCGGGACAGCCCCCTACGAGCAGTACTTC
TRBV29-1	once	TRBJ2-3	TRBD1	CSGGTVITDTQYF	TGCAGCGGGGGGACAGTCATCACAGATACGCAGTATTTT
TRBV20-1	NA	TRBJ1-1	NA	CSARDMNRVDTEAFF	TGCAGTGCTAGAGACATGAACAGGGTAGACACTGAAGCTTTCTTT
TRBV4-1	NA	TRBJ2-1	TRBD1	CASSPRTGGGNEQFF	TGCGCCAGCAGCCCCCGGACAGGGGGCGGGAATGAGCAGTTCTTC
TRBV11-1	few	TRBJ2-7	TRBD2	CASSPRTSGGGFF	TGTGCCAGCAGCCCCCGAACTAGCGGGGGAGGGTTCTTC
TRBV10-2	NA	TRBJ2-3	TRBD2	CASRGTSGGVPSTDTQYF	TGCGCCAGCAGAGGGACTAGCGGGGGGGTCCCTAGCACAGATACGCAGTATTTT
TRBV9	few	TRBJ2-5	NA	CASSPLGGAAETQYF	TGTGCCAGCAGCCCTCTAGGGGGGGCGGCGGAGACCCAGTACTTC
TRBV11-1	few	TRBJ2-2	NA	CASSFMEGGELFF	TGTGCCAGCAGCTTTATGGAAGGCGGGGAGCTGTTTTTT
TRBV20-1	NA	TRBJ2-3	NA	CSASMASFTDTQYF	TGCAGTGCTAGTATGGCTAGTTTTACAGATACGCAGTATTTT
TRBV28	few	TRBJ2-6	NA	CASSLSGPFSGANVLTF	TGTGCCAGCAGTTTATCAGGGCCCTTTAGCGGGGCCAACGTCCTGACTTTC
TRBV3-1	many	TRBJ2-5	NA	CASSQSETQETQYF	TGTGCCAGCAGCCAAAGTGAGACACAAGAGACCCAGTACTTC
TRBV29-1	NA	TRBJ2-6	NA	CSVEVGFTRPGANVLTF	TGCAGCGTTGAGGTCGGGTTCACTCGTCCTGGGGCCAACGTCCTGACTTTC
TRBV6-5	NA	TRBJ1-1	NA	CASTATGNTEAFF	TGTGCCAGCACCGCAACAGGGAACACTGAAGCTTTCTTT
TRBV5-1	few	TRBJ1-4	NA	CASSPSHLQGGREKLFF	TGCGCCAGCAGCCCCTCCCACTTACAGGGAGGGAGGGAAAAACTGTTTTTT
TRBV7-2	few	TRBJ2-1	TRBD1	CASSYTGGNEQFF	TGTGCCAGCAGCTATACAGGGGGCAACGAGCAGTTCTTC
TRBV2	few	TRBJ2-5	NA	CASSEGRPPGETQYF	TGTGCCAGCAGTGAAGGACGGCCTCCGGGGGAGACCCAGTACTTC
TRBV4-2	NA	TRBJ1-5	NA	CASSQDNVASNQPQHF	TGTGCCAGCAGCCAAGATAATGTAGCTAGCAATCAGCCCCAGCATTTT
TRBV5-5	NA	TRBJ1-1	NA	CASRGAKSNTEAFF	TGTGCCAGCAGAGGGGCGAAGTCCAACACTGAAGCTTTCTTT
TRBV7-9	NA	TRBJ1-4	TRBD1	CASSPQGASEKLFF	TGTGCCAGCAGCCCTCAGGGGGCCAGTGAAAAACTGTTTTTT
TRBV2	few	TRBJ2-2	NA	CASSVYVRAGELFF	TGTGCCAGCAGTGTCTACGTACGAGCCGGGGAGCTGTTTTTT
TRBV30	NA	TRBJ2-7	NA	CAWSYESSYEQYF	TGTGCCTGGAGTTACGAGAGCTCCTACGAGCAGTACTTC
TRBV15	NA	TRBJ2-7	TRBD2	CATSRFGGDEQYF	TGTGCCACCAGCAGATTCGGGGGGGACGAGCAGTACTTC
TRBV5-1	many	TRBJ1-4	TRBD1	CASSSGTANNEKLFF	TGCGCCAGCAGCTCCGGGACAGCCAATAATGAAAAACTGTTTTTT
TRBV5-1	few	TRBJ1-4	TRBD1	CASSQGQNNEKLFF	TGCGCCAGCAGCCAGGGACAGAATAATGAAAAACTGTTTTTT